This T cell receptor beta chain was sequenced in a study of shared T cell receptors in the human thymus. Assay: immunoSEQ multiplex PCR; the TCRdb copy retains only in-frame clones and omits some. The sample shows over 450,000 clones, about four fifths of them seen only once. The CDR3 is made up of 17 amino acids. The V gene's germline CDR1 is WSHSY and CDR2 SAAADI. V shed 3 bases, J shed 2 bases, and the junction held 8 bases outside the gene matches. This sample also appeared in a second study, on human thymus T cells. As that study records: In corrective heart surgery, resections were taken, and these provided the thymus tissue.

This TCR derives from a boy under two years old with a congenital heart defect. Sample: thymocytes. The chain combines TRBV10-2 with TRBJ2-3; the match to TRBD2 covers 10 bases. The CDR3 region is CASSDAGTSALTDTQYF. In nucleotides, the CDR3 is TGCGCCAGCAGTGATGCCGGGACTAGCGCCCTCACAGATACGCAGTATTTT.